These 23 T cell receptor beta chains were sequenced from one sample in a study of monozygotic twins with inflammatory bowel disease. Reanalyzing the 5' RACE reads, TCRdb keeps one entry per CDR3 protein, without DNA. This repertoire comprises about 420,000 distinct CDR3 sequences; its ten largest clones make up 2% to 3%. The sample was blood. Receptor source: a human donor with ulcerative colitis or Crohn's disease, or a healthy co-twin of an affected twin (not recorded which).

This chain links TRBV5-1 with TRBJ1-2; the TRBD1 assignment by TCRdb is unverifiable without DNA. Germline CDR1 and CDR2: SGHRS and YFSETQ. The CDR3 is made up of 14 amino acids. The CDR3 reads CASSFRDASGGYTF.

The V call is TRBV7-2, the J call TRBJ2-7. The length of the CDR3 is 15 residues. The germline gives CDR1 SGHTA, CDR2 FQGNSA. The CDR3 here is CASSLDRLSSYEQYF.

The V gene is TRBV20-1, the J gene TRBJ2-5; lacking DNA, the TRBD1 call made by TCRdb goes unchecked. Per the germline V gene, CDR1 is DFQATT and CDR2 is SNEGSKA (reference sequence). The CDR3 has 12 amino acids. The CDR3 sequence is CSGGTGSGTQYF.

This chain's CDR3 is CASSVLYNEQFF. The genes are TRBV6-1 and TRBJ2-1. This CDR3 has 12 residues. Germline V gives CDR1 MNHNS, CDR2 SASEGT.

The chain combines TRBV13 with TRBJ2-7; without DNA, the TCRdb call of TRBD1 cannot be checked. From germline, CDR1 is PRHDT and CDR2 FYEKMQ (reference sequence). This CDR3 spans 15 amino acids. CDR3 region: CASSTRGTGGYEQYF.

The chain uses TRBV6-5 and TRBJ2-3; no DNA is available, so the TRBD2 call from TCRdb remains unchecked. Germline loops: CDR1 MNHEY, CDR2 SVGAGI. The CDR3 is made up of 14 amino acids. The chain's CDR3 is CASSYSSTSDTQYF.

V gene TRBV19 combines with J gene TRBJ2-7. From germline, CDR1 is LNHDA and CDR2 SQIVND (reference sequence). The CDR3 length is 14 residues. CDR3 sequence: CASSRAGSSYEQYF.

The V and J genes are TRBV7-3 and TRBJ2-1; TCRdb's D call of TRBD2 is untestable without DNA. This CDR3 region has 15 residues. Germline values: CDR1 SGHTA, CDR2 FQGTGA. The CDR3 protein is CASSIGTSRHNEQFF.

The chain couples TRBV27 to TRBJ2-7; the TCRdb call, TRBD1, lacks DNA for checking. There are 14 residues in the CDR3. Germline CDR1 and CDR2: MNHEY and SMNVEV (reference sequence). The CDR3 protein is CASSLQAGKHEQYF.

The gene calls are TRBV19 and TRBJ2-2; lacking DNA, the TRBD1 call made by TCRdb goes unchecked. Germline CDR1 LNHDA, CDR2 SQIVND (reference sequence). This CDR3 has 15 amino acids. The CDR3 is CASSMGVTNTGELFF.

The V and J genes are TRBV29-1 and TRBJ2-2; TCRdb's D gene call, TRBD1, goes unchecked for lack of DNA. The V gene's germline CDR1 is SQVTM and CDR2 ANQGSEA. The CDR3 is 16 amino acids. The chain's CDR3 is CSVAPLGRGNTGELFF.

The chain combines TRBV6-5 with TRBJ2-1; as DNA is missing, the TRBD2 call by TCRdb cannot be tested. The CDR3 runs to 16 residues. Per the germline V gene, CDR1 is MNHEY and CDR2 is SVGAGI. CDR3: CASSYSAGGQNNEQFF.

This chain joins TRBV12-3 or TRBV12-4 and TRBJ1-1. This CDR3 contains 12 residues. The CDR3 spells CASTRVNTEAFF.

The chain combines TRBV6-1 with TRBJ1-1; the TCRdb D gene call, TRBD1, has no DNA to confirm it. This CDR3 comprises 13 residues. The germline CDR1 and CDR2 sequences are MNHNS and SASEGT. The CDR3 protein is CASREGARTEAFF.

This chain joins TRBV20-1 and TRBJ1-1; the D gene TCRdb calls, TRBD1, cannot be checked with no DNA. Looked up from germline, CDR1 is DFQATT and CDR2 is SNEGSKA (reference sequence). This CDR3 comprises 13 residues. CDR3 region: CSAPRQLNTEAFF.

V gene TRBV4-1 combines with J gene TRBJ2-1; the TCRdb D gene call, TRBD2, has no DNA to confirm it. The germline CDR1 and CDR2 sequences are MGHRA and YSYEKL. This CDR3 region has 16 residues. The CDR3 protein is CASSQGPGLSYNEQFF.

The rearrangement links TRBV29-1 to TRBJ2-7; TCRdb gives TRBD2 as the D gene, but with no DNA this cannot be confirmed. Germline CDR1 reads SQVTM; CDR2 reads ANQGSEA. CDR3 length: 16 residues. The CDR3 protein is CSVVTPSGRGSYEQYF.

The V call is TRBV14, the J call TRBJ1-4. Germline lookup yields CDR1 SGHDN and CDR2 FVKESK. The CDR3 covers 16 residues. CDR3 sequence: CASSHRGRPQGEKLFF.

The chain couples TRBV12-5 to TRBJ2-1; the D gene TCRdb calls, TRBD2, cannot be checked with no DNA. The CDR3 is 15 amino acids. Looked up from germline, CDR1 is LGHNT and CDR2 is FRNRAP. CDR3 sequence reads: CASGMGLAGVNEQFF.

V is TRBV7-6 and J is TRBJ2-1; the TCRdb call, TRBD2, lacks DNA for checking. Per the germline V gene, CDR1 is SGHVS and CDR2 is FNYEAQ. CDR3 length: 16 amino acids. The chain's CDR3 is CASSLPAGVNGNEQFF.

The gene calls are TRBV4-2 and TRBJ1-2. The CDR3 covers 15 residues. Germline V gene sequence: CDR1 LGHNA, CDR2 YNFKEQ. The chain's CDR3 is CASSQDRSTNYGYTF.

V usage is TRBV10-1 and J usage is TRBJ2-7; lacking DNA, the TRBD1 call made by TCRdb goes unchecked. Germline CDR1 WNHNN, CDR2 SYGVQD (reference sequence). The CDR3 length is 13 residues. The CDR3 region is CASSVGGEDEQYF.

This chain connects TRBV6-5 to TRBJ1-1; with no DNA, the TCRdb D assignment of TRBD1 cannot be verified. Germline V gene data show CDR1 as MNHEY and CDR2 as SVGAGI. The CDR3 loop spans 12 amino acids. CDR3 region: CASRQGNTEAFF.